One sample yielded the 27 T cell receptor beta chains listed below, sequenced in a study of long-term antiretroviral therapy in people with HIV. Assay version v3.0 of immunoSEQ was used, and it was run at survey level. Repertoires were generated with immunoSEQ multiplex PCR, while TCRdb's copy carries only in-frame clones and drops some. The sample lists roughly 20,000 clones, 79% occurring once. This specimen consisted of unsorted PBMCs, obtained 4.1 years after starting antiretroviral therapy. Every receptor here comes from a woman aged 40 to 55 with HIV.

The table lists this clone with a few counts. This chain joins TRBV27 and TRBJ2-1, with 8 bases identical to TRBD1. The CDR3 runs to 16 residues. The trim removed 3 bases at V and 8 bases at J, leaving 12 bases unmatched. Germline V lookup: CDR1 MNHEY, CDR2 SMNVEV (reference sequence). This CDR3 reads CASSLGQGAAGDEQFF. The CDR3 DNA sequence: TGTGCCAGCAGTTTGGGGCAGGGGGCGGCAGGAGATGAGCAGTTCTTC.

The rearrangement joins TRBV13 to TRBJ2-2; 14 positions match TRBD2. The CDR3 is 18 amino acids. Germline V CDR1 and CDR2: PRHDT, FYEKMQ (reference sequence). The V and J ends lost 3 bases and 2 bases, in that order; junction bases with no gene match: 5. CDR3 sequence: CASSFAGTSGSNTGELFF. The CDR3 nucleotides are TGTGCCAGCAGCTTCGCCGGGACTAGCGGGAGCAACACCGGGGAGCTGTTTTTT.

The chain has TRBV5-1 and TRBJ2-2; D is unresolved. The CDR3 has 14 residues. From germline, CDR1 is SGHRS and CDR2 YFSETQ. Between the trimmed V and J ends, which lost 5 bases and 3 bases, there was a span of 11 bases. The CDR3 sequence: CASRTLVDTGELFF. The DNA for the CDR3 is TGCGCCAGCAGGACACTTGTGGACACCGGGGAGCTGTTTTTT.

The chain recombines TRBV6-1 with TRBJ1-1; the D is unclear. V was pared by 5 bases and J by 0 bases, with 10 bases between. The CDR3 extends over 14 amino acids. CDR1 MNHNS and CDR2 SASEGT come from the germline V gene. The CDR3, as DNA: TGTGCCAGCAGTCCGACGAGGTTGAACACTGAAGCTTTCTTT. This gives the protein CASSPTRLNTEAFF.

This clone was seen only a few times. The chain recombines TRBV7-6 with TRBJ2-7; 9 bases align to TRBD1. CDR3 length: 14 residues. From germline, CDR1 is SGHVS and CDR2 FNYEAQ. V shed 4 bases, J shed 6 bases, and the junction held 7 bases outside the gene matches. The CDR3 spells CASSWGTGLSEQYF. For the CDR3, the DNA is TGTGCCAGCAGCTGGGGGACAGGGCTCTCCGAGCAGTACTTC.

The CDR3 spells CARGLAGPEGTDTQYF. The DNA of the CDR3 is TGTGCCCGGGGACTAGCGGGACCAGAAGGCACAGATACGCAGTATTTT. The chain has TRBV2 and TRBJ2-3; 13 nucleotides align to TRBD2. CDR3 length equals 16 residues. The ends lost 11 bases at V and 1 base at J; junction bases unmatched: 9. CDR1 is SNHLY, CDR2 FYNNEI, per germline.

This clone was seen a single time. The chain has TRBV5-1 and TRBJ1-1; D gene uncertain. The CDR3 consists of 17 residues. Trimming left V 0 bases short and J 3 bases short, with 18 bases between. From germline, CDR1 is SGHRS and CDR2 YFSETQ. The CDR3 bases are TGCGCCAGCAGCTTGGGCGCAGGTTATATTCCGGACACTGAAGCTTTCTTT. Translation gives CASSLGAGYIPDTEAFF.

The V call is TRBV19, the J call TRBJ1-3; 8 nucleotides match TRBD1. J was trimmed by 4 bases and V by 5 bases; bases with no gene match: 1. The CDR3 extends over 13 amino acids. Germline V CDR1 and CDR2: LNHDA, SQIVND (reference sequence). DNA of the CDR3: TGTGCCAGTAGTCGGACAGGGGGAAACACCATATATTTT. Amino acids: CASSRTGGNTIYF.

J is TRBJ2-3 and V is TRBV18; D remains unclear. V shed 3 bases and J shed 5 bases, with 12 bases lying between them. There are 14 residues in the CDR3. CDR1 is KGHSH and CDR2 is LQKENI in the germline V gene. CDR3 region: CASSPGYAGDTQYF. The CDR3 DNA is TGTGCCAGCTCACCCGGTTACGCAGGAGATACGCAGTATTTT.

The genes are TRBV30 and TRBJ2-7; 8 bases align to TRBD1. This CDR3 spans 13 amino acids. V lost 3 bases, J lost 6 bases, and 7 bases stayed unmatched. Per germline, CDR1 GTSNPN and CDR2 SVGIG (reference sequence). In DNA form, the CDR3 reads TGTGCCTGGAGGGGGACAGGCAGATTCGAGCAGTACTTC. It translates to CAWRGTGRFEQYF.

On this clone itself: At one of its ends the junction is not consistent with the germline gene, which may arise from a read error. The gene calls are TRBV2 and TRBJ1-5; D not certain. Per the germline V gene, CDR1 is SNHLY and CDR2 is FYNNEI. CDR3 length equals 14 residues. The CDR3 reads CASREGYRVETQHF. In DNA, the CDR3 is TGTGCCAGCAGAGAAGGGTACAGAGTTGAGACCCAGCATTTT.

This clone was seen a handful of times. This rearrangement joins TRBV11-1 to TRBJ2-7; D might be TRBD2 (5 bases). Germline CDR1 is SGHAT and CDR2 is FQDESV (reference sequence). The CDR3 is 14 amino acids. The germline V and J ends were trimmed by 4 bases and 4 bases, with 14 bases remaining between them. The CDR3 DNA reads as TGTGCCAGCAGCTCCCCGGGGAGAGCTTACGAGCAGTACTTC. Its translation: CASSSPGRAYEQYF.

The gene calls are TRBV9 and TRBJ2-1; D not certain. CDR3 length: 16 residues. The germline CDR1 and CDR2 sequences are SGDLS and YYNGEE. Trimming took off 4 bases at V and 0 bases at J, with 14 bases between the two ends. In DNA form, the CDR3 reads TGTGCCAGCAGCCCTCTGAGCGTCGTCTCCTACAATGAGCAGTTCTTC. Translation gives CASSPLSVVSYNEQFF.

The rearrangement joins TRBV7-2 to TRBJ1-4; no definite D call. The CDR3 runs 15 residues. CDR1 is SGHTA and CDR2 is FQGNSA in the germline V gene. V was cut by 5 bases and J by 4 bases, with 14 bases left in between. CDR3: CASSKRRSINEKLFF. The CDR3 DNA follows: TGTGCCAGCAGCAAACGACGGTCAATTAATGAAAAACTGTTTTTT.

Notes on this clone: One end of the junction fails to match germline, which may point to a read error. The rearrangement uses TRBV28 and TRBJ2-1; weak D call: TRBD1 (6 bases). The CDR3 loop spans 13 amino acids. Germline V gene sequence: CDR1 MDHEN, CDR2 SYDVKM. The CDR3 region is CASSTGYYDEQFF. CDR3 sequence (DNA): TGTGCCAGCAGTACAGGGTACTACGATGAGCAGTTCTTC. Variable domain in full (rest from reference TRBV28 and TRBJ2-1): DVKVTQSSRYLVKRTGEKVFLECVQDMDHENMFWYRQDPGLGLRLIYFSYDVKMKEKGDIPEGYSVSREKKERFSLILESASTNQTSMYLCASSTGYYDEQFFGPGTRLTVL.

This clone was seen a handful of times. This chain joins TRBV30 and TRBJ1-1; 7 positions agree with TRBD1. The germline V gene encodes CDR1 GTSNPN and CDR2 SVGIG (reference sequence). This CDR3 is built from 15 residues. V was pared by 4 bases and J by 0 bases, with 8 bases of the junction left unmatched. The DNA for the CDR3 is TGTGCCTGGAAAGGGGGCCTGACCATGAACACTGAAGCTTTCTTT. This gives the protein CAWKGGLTMNTEAFF. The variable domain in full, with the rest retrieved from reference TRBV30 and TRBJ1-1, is SQTIHQWPATLVQPVGSPLSLECTVEGTSNPNLYWYRQAAGRGLQLLFYSVGIGQISSEVPQNLSASRPQDRQFILSSKKLLLSDSGFYLCAWKGGLTMNTEAFFGQGTRLTVV.

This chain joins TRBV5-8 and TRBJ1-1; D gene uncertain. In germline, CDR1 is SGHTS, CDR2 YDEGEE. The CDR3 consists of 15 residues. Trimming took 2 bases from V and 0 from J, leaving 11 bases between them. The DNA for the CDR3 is TGTGCCAGCAGCTTACCCCGGGTTATGAACACTGAAGCTTTCTTT. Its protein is CASSLPRVMNTEAFF.

CDR3 residues: CASSIEGRGTEAFF. The CDR3 bases are TGTGCCAGTAGTATAGAGGGGCGAGGGACTGAAGCTTTCTTT. The chain links TRBV19 to TRBJ1-1; tentatively, D is TRBD1 (5 bases). The CDR3 covers 14 residues. V shed 0 bases and J shed 5 bases, with 10 bases lying between them. CDR1 is LNHDA, CDR2 SQIVND, per germline (reference sequence). Variable domain in full (rest from reference TRBV19 and TRBJ1-1): DGGITQSPKYLFRKEGQNVTLSCEQNLNHDAMYWYRQDPGQGLRLIYYSQIVNDFQKGDIAEGYSVSREKKESFPLTVTSAQKNPTAFYLCASSIEGRGTEAFFGQGTRLTVV.

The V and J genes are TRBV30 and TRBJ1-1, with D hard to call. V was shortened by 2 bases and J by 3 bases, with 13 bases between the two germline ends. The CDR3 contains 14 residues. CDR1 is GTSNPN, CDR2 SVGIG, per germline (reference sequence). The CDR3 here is CAWSLETLHTEAFF. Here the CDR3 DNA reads TGTGCCTGGAGTCTAGAGACACTCCACACTGAAGCTTTCTTT.

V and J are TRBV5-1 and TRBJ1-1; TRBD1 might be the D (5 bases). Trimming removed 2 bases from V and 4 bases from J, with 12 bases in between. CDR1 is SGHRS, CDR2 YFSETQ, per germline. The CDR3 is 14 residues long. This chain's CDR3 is CASSFGAGGTEAFF. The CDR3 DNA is TGCGCCAGCAGCTTCGGGGCGGGAGGCACTGAAGCTTTCTTT.

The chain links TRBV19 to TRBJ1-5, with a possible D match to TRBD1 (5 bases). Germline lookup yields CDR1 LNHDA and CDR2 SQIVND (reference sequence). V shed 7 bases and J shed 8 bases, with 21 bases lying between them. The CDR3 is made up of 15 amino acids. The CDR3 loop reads CASTQSWEGIEPQHF. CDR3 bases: TGTGCCAGTACCCAGAGTTGGGAGGGGATTGAGCCCCAGCATTTT.

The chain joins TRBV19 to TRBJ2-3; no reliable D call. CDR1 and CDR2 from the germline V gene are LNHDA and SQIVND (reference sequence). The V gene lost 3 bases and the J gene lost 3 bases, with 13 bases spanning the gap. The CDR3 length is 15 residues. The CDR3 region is CASSIGAIGTDTQYF. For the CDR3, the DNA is TGTGCCAGTAGTATCGGAGCGATAGGAACAGATACGCAGTATTTT.

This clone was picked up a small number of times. The CDR3 sequence: CASSTRTGNYGYTF. The CDR3 bases are TGTGCCAGCAGCACCCGGACAGGGAACTATGGCTACACCTTC. The chain combines TRBV7-2 with TRBJ1-2; 8 bases are a match to TRBD1. The V gene end was trimmed by 5 bases and the J gene end by 2 bases; junction bases not matched to a gene: 4. The germline V gene encodes CDR1 SGHTA and CDR2 FQGNSA. The CDR3 contains 14 residues. Together with reference TRBV7-2 and TRBJ1-2, the CDR3 gives the full variable domain: GAGVSQSPSNKVTEKGKDVELRCDPISGHTALYWYRQSLGQGLEFLIYFQGNSAPDKSGLPSDRFSAERTGGSVSTLTIQRTQQEDSAVYLCASSTRTGNYGYTFGSGTRLTVV.

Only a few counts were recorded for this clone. In DNA, the CDR3 is TGTGCCAGCAGTTACTCTGGTGAGGGCTACACCTTC. Its translation is CASSYSGEGYTF. The chain joins TRBV6-5 to TRBJ1-2; D remains ambiguous. The CDR3 contains 12 residues. Germline V CDR1 and CDR2: MNHEY, SVGAGI. V lost 0 bases, J lost 8 bases, and 7 bases lay in between.

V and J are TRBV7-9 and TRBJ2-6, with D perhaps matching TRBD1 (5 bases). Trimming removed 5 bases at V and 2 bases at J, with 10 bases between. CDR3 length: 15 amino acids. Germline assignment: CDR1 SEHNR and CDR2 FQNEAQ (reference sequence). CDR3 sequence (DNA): TGTGCCAGCAGCATCCGACAGACTGGGGCCAACGTCCTGACTTTC. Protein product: CASSIRQTGANVLTF.

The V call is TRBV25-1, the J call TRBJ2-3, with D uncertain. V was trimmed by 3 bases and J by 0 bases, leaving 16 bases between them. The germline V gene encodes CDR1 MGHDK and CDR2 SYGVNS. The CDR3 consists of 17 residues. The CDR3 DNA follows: TGTGCCAGCAGTGACCCGTGGTCATACACTAGCACAGATACGCAGTATTTT. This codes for CASSDPWSYTSTDTQYF.

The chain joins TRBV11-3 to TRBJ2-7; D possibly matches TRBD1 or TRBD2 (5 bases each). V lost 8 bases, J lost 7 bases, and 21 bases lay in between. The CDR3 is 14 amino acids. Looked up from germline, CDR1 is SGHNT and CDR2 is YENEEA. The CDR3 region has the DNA TGTGCCAGCCTACCCCAGGGAACGTCGGGGGAGCAGTACTTC. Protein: CASLPQGTSGEQYF.